What follows are 22 T cell receptor beta chains derived from one specimen sequenced in a study of T cell responses to AZD1222 COVID-19 vaccine. TCRdb's copy holds only in-frame clones and misses some; the assay was immunoSEQ multiplex PCR. This table has 150,000 to 200,000 clones, roughly 92% appearing once. Sequenced here: peripheral blood, sampled on day 0 of AZD1222 vaccination. The receptors were sampled from an adult in good health.

CDR3 sequence: CASSGGQGVGQPQHF. In DNA form, the CDR3 reads TGCGCCAGCAGCGGGGGACAGGGGGTAGGTCAGCCCCAGCATTTT. V and J are TRBV10-2 and TRBJ1-5, with 11 bases lining up with TRBD1. The CDR3 loop spans 15 amino acids. The germline CDR1 and CDR2 sequences are WSHSY and SAAADI. Trimming at V came to 6 bases and at J to 6 bases, leaving 7 bases not matched to a gene.

The chain employs TRBV19 and TRBJ1-1; D ambiguous. The length of the CDR3 is 14 residues. Germline V CDR1 and CDR2: LNHDA, SQIVND (reference sequence). V was cut by 7 bases and J by 0 bases, with 12 bases left in between. CDR3: CASIASWLNTEAFF. DNA of the CDR3: TGTGCCAGTATCGCGTCTTGGTTGAACACTGAAGCTTTCTTT.

The rearrangement links TRBV7-3 to TRBJ2-3; 8 bases map to TRBD2. The V and J ends lost 0 bases and 4 bases, in that order; junction bases with no gene match: 6. The CDR3 length is 16 residues. CDR1 SGHTA and CDR2 FQGTGA come from the germline V gene. CDR3 sequence: CASSLTTGGPADTQYF. Here the CDR3 DNA reads TGTGCCAGCAGCTTAACAACGGGGGGGCCCGCAGATACGCAGTATTTT. Looking up the rest from reference TRBV7-3 and TRBJ2-3 gives the full variable domain: GAGVSQTPSNKVTEKGKYVELRCDPISGHTALYWYRQSLGQGPEFLIYFQGTGAADDSGLPNDRFFAVRPEGSVSTLKIQRTERGDSAVYLCASSLTTGGPADTQYFGPGTRLTVL.

The CDR3 DNA reads as TGTGCCACCAACATGGCCCCGAATGAAAAACTGTTTTTT. This codes for CATNMAPNEKLFF. V is TRBV15 and J is TRBJ1-4; no clear D gene. CDR3 length: 13 amino acids. Germline V lookup: CDR1 LNHNV, CDR2 YYDKDF (reference sequence). Trimming cost V 7 bases and J 5 bases, with 11 bases left between them.

This sequence joins TRBV5-1 and TRBJ2-2; D remains unclear. V shed 7 bases and J shed 0 bases, with 13 bases lying between them. This CDR3 has 15 residues. Per the germline V gene, CDR1 is SGHRS and CDR2 is YFSETQ. The CDR3, as DNA: TGCGCCAGCGGGCTGGGCGGAGCGAACACCGGGGAGCTGTTTTTT. Translation: CASGLGGANTGELFF.

The V call is TRBV18, the J call TRBJ2-1, with D hard to call. Per the germline V gene, CDR1 is KGHSH and CDR2 is LQKENI. Trimming took off 2 bases at V and 8 bases at J, with 19 bases between the two ends. This CDR3 region has 16 residues. The CDR3 sequence: CASSPRPGFERHEQFF. In nucleotides, the CDR3 is TGTGCCAGCTCACCAAGACCGGGTTTCGAGAGGCATGAGCAGTTCTTC.

The chain joins TRBV7-2 to TRBJ2-3; tentative D call: TRBD1 (5 bases). V was cut by 0 bases and J by 2 bases, with 12 bases left in between. Per the germline V gene, CDR1 is SGHTA and CDR2 is FQGNSA. The CDR3 totals 16 residues. The CDR3 DNA follows: TGTGCCAGCAGCTTAGCCCCCGGACACTACACAGATACGCAGTATTTT. Protein product: CASSLAPGHYTDTQYF.

J is TRBJ2-3 and V is TRBV5-4; no clear D gene. Germline assignment: CDR1 SGHNT and CDR2 YYREEE (reference sequence). This CDR3 has 12 amino acids. V shed 4 bases and J shed 2 bases, with 5 bases lying between them. CDR3 loop: CASSPSTDTQYF. In DNA, the CDR3 is TGTGCCAGCAGCCCTTCCACAGATACGCAGTATTTT.

The chain uses TRBV19 and TRBJ1-1; D perhaps matches TRBD1 (6 bases). The CDR3 runs 14 residues. Between the trimmed V and J ends, which lost 7 bases and 4 bases, there was a span of 16 bases. The V gene's germline CDR1 is LNHDA and CDR2 SQIVND (reference sequence). As DNA, the CDR3 is TGTGCCAGTACCTCTCAAATAGGGGGCACTGAAGCTTTCTTT. It encodes CASTSQIGGTEAFF. The full variable domain, completed using reference TRBV19 and TRBJ1-1, is DGGITQSPKYLFRKEGQNVTLSCEQNLNHDAMYWYRQDPGQGLRLIYYSQIVNDFQKGDIAEGYSVSREKKESFPLTVTSAQKNPTAFYLCASTSQIGGTEAFFGQGTRLTVV.

Worth noting for this clone: Sequence at one end of the junction differs from germline and may be a read error. The chain combines TRBV5-1 with TRBJ2-7, with D unresolved. The V gene's germline CDR1 is SGHRS and CDR2 YFSETQ. The CDR3 contains 11 residues. Here the CDR3 DNA reads TGCGCCAGCAGCTTGGGAAGGTACCTAAGCTTC. Its translation: CASSLGRYLSF.

The chain uses TRBV7-2 and TRBJ1-2, with 8 bases matching TRBD1. The V gene end was trimmed by 1 base and the J gene end by 4 bases; junction bases not matched to a gene: 2. This CDR3 is built from 14 residues. Per germline, CDR1 SGHTA and CDR2 FQGNSA. CDR3 sequence: CASSLEQGAYGYTF. CDR3 coding DNA: TGTGCCAGCAGCTTAGAGCAGGGGGCCTATGGCTACACCTTC.

This chain uses TRBV2 with TRBJ2-2, with no clear D. This CDR3 contains 15 residues. Per the germline V gene, CDR1 is SNHLY and CDR2 is FYNNEI. Between the trimmed V and J ends, which lost 0 bases and 6 bases, there was a span of 11 bases. As DNA, the CDR3 is TGTGCCAGCAGTGAAGCGCTTCGAAGGGCCGGGGAGCTGTTTTTT. Translating gives CASSEALRRAGELFF.

CDR3 loop: CASSLLQNTIYF. CDR3 bases: TGTGCCAGCAGTTTACTCCAAAACACCATATATTTT. J is TRBJ1-3 and V is TRBV6-2 or TRBV6-3; D ambiguous. The CDR3 sequence is 12 residues long. Per the germline V gene, CDR1 is MNHEY and CDR2 is SVGEGT. V gave up 4 bases and J gave up 6 bases, with 7 bases separating them.

The V gene is TRBV27, the J gene TRBJ1-5; D uncertain. V was clipped by 1 base and J by 5 bases, with 9 bases between them. The CDR3 is made up of 14 amino acids. The germline V gene encodes CDR1 MNHEY and CDR2 SMNVEV (reference sequence). CDR3 protein: CASSLLVGHQPQHF. CDR3 coding DNA: TGTGCCAGCAGTTTATTAGTAGGGCATCAGCCCCAGCATTTT.

The chain couples TRBV28 to TRBJ2-3; TRBD1 aligns across 7 bases. The CDR3 has 15 amino acids. Germline assignment: CDR1 MDHEN and CDR2 SYDVKM. The J segment lost 2 bases and the V segment lost 4 bases, leaving 6 bases of the junction unmatched. CDR3 nucleotides: TGTGCCAGCAGTTGGCGACAGGGCCCCACAGATACGCAGTATTTT. Translation gives CASSWRQGPTDTQYF. The full variable domain, completed using reference TRBV28 and TRBJ2-3, is DVKVTQSSRYLVKRTGEKVFLECVQDMDHENMFWYRQDPGLGLRLIYFSYDVKMKEKGDIPEGYSVSREKKERFSLILESASTNQTSMYLCASSWRQGPTDTQYFGPGTRLTVL.

This sequence joins TRBV27 and TRBJ1-6; D is possibly TRBD1 (6 bases). The V gene's germline CDR1 is MNHEY and CDR2 SMNVEV (reference sequence). CDR3 length equals 14 residues. V was clipped by 2 bases and J by 7 bases, with 9 bases between them. Written as DNA, the CDR3 is TGTGCCAGCAGTTTAAGAGGGGGAAATTCACCCCTCCACTTT. Amino acid sequence: CASSLRGGNSPLHF.

This chain connects TRBV3-1 (or the pseudogene TRBV3-2) to TRBJ2-5; 15 nucleotides agree with TRBD2. Germline V gene sequence: CDR1 LGHDT, CDR2 YNNKEL (reference sequence). The V gene end was trimmed by 2 bases and the J gene end by 4 bases; junction bases not matched to a gene: 8. This CDR3 has 18 residues. CDR3 in amino acids: CASSQPLGGLAGGETQYF. CDR3 coding DNA: TGTGCCAGCAGCCAACCCTTAGGGGGACTAGCGGGAGGAGAGACCCAGTACTTC.

The chain carries TRBV24-1 and TRBJ2-1; 7 bases line up with TRBD2. The CDR3 is 16 residues long. Per the germline V gene, CDR1 is KGHDR and CDR2 is SFDVKD. The V and J ends lost 5 bases and 7 bases, in that order; junction bases with no gene match: 13. Written as DNA, the CDR3 is TGTGCCACCAGTGCCCGAGGCAGTGGGGGGGGAAATGAGCAGTTCTTC. Its protein is CATSARGSGGGNEQFF.

This chain links TRBV5-1 with TRBJ2-2, with 8 bases matching TRBD1. The CDR3 spans 16 residues. Per the germline V gene, CDR1 is SGHRS and CDR2 is YFSETQ. Trimming at V came to 0 bases and at J to 4 bases, leaving 5 bases not matched to a gene. CDR3 region: CASSLVSRGLTGELFF. The CDR3 nucleotides read TGCGCCAGCAGCTTGGTTAGCAGGGGGCTCACCGGGGAGCTGTTTTTT.

This chain connects TRBV11-1 to TRBJ2-1; no reliable D call. V was shortened by 0 bases and J by 4 bases, with 10 bases between the two germline ends. Germline CDR1 reads SGHAT; CDR2 reads FQDESV (reference sequence). The CDR3 consists of 15 residues. The CDR3 DNA sequence: TGTGCCAGCAGCTTAGCGTCCCTTATTTACAATGAGCAGTTCTTC. It is translated as CASSLASLIYNEQFF.

DNA of the CDR3: TGTGCCAGTAGTTCACAGGGGTATAATTCACCCCTCCACTTT. Translation: CASSSQGYNSPLHF. The chain carries TRBV19 and TRBJ1-6; 7 bases agree with TRBD1. The V and J ends lost 5 bases and 4 bases, in that order; junction bases with no gene match: 2. In germline, CDR1 is LNHDA, CDR2 SQIVND (reference sequence). This CDR3 is 14 amino acids long.

V usage is TRBV6-5 and J usage is TRBJ1-1; 7 nucleotides align to TRBD1. Germline CDR1 MNHEY, CDR2 SVGAGI. Losses at the gene ends were 3 bases for V and 4 bases for J; bases not matched to a gene: 8. The CDR3 is made up of 15 amino acids. The CDR3 sequence is CASSYNMAGGTEAFF. Written as DNA, the CDR3 is TGTGCCAGCAGTTATAACATGGCAGGGGGCACTGAAGCTTTCTTT.